The rows below give T cell receptor beta chains drawn from one sample of a study of T-cell reconstitution after alpha-beta-depleted transplantation in children. TCRdb used MiXCR to reprocess the PCR reads, holding one entry per CDR3 protein. The table shows roughly 400,000 distinct CDR3 sequences, with about 20% occurring only once. The sample in question was PBMCs from the stem cell graft donor, obtained from the stem cell graft. The source of these receptors is a human donor who donated a stem cell graft to a child with acute myeloid leukemia. Both conserved end residues are part of each CDR3. Each record gives: D gene, V gene, clone size, J gene, CDR3 protein, CDR3 DNA. D genes are given only for firm matches. The listing skips clone size in some rows; elsewhere it reads once, few, many or a size class.

>-|TRBV5-1|few|TRBJ2-3
CASSLSSTRTDTQYF
TGCGCCAGCAGCTTGTCTAGCACACGCACAGATACGCAGTATTTT
>TRBD1|TRBV6-2/TRBV6-3|-|TRBJ2-7
CASRTTGRYEQYF
TGTGCCAGCAGAACGACAGGGAGATACGAGCAGTACTTC
>TRBD2|TRBV29-1|-|TRBJ2-1
CSVWGRALSQQFF
TGCAGCGTTTGGGGGAGGGCCCTTAGTCAGCAGTTCTTC
>TRBD2|TRBV7-9|many|TRBJ2-1
CASSLPLGLAESSYNEQFF
TGTGCCAGCAGCTTACCCCTCGGACTAGCGGAAAGCTCCTACAATGAGCAGTTCTTC
>TRBD1|TRBV5-8|few|TRBJ2-5
CASSLGRTGSGETQYF
TGTGCCAGCAGCTTGGGAAGGACAGGGTCAGGGGAGACCCAGTACTTC
>TRBD2|TRBV20-1|-|TRBJ2-2
CSARDWGTSNTGELFF
TGCAGTGCTAGAGATTGGGGGACTAGCAACACCGGGGAGCTGTTTTTT
>-|TRBV6-5|-|TRBJ2-2
CASSYSGINTGELFF
TGTGCCAGCAGTTACTCGGGGATTAACACCGGGGAGCTGTTTTTT
>TRBD1|TRBV7-6|few|TRBJ2-1
CASSAGTGRNNEQFF
TGTGCCAGCAGCGCCGGGACAGGGAGAAACAATGAGCAGTTCTTC
>-|TRBV6-5|few|TRBJ1-1
CASSYLGASTEAFF
TGTGCCAGCAGTTACCTTGGGGCGAGCACTGAAGCTTTCTTT
>TRBD2|TRBV12-3/TRBV12-4|-|TRBJ2-1
CASSPSGRGDEQFF
TGTGCCAGCAGTCCTAGCGGGAGGGGCGATGAGCAGTTCTTC
>TRBD2|TRBV5-1|many|TRBJ2-1
CASSLGGSNNEQFF
TGCGCCAGCAGCTTGGGCGGGAGTAACAATGAGCAGTTCTTC
>TRBD2|TRBV15|-|TRBJ2-1
CATSRLGRELYNEQFF
TGTGCCACCAGCAGGCTAGGGCGGGAGTTGTACAATGAGCAGTTCTTC
>-|TRBV5-1|few|TRBJ1-5
CASSWDPEGQPQHF
TGCGCCAGCAGCTGGGACCCAGAAGGTCAGCCCCAGCATTTT
>-|TRBV9|many|TRBJ2-7
CASSVDYGSYEQYF
TGTGCCAGCAGCGTAGATTACGGATCCTACGAGCAGTACTTC
>-|TRBV20-1|many|TRBJ1-5
CSARGMRESQPQHF
TGCAGTGCTAGAGGAATGCGGGAGAGTCAGCCCCAGCATTTT
>-|TRBV2|-|TRBJ1-5
CASSRAGPGQPQHF
TGTGCCAGCAGTCGCGCTGGACCGGGTCAGCCCCAGCATTTT
>-|TRBV9|few|TRBJ1-6
CASGERWDSPLHF
TGTGCCAGCGGGGAAAGGTGGGATTCACCCCTCCACTTT
>TRBD2|TRBV5-6|few|TRBJ2-1
CASSLETSGYNEQFF
TGTGCCAGCAGCTTGGAAACTAGCGGATACAATGAGCAGTTCTTC
>-|TRBV5-1|few|TRBJ2-7
CASSVGLPDDEQYF
TGCGCCAGCAGCGTGGGACTTCCTGACGACGAGCAGTACTTC
>TRBD1|TRBV6-4|-|TRBJ2-1
CASSPTGYYNEQFF
TGTGCCAGCAGTCCGACAGGGTACTACAATGAGCAGTTCTTC
>-|TRBV28|-|TRBJ2-1
CASSFSLLMNNEQFF
TGTGCCAGCAGTTTTTCTCTCCTTATGAACAATGAGCAGTTCTTC
>TRBD1|TRBV20-1|-|TRBJ1-6
CSAGDRRQGANNSPLHF
TGCAGTGCAGGGGACCGTCGACAGGGGGCCAATAATTCACCCCTCCACTTT
>-|TRBV29-1|many|TRBJ2-3
CSIGIAGTQYF
TGCAGCATCGGGATCGCGGGTACGCAGTATTTT
>-|TRBV12-3/TRBV12-4|-|TRBJ1-5
CASSFTSYQPQHF
TGTGCCAGCAGTTTTACCAGTTATCAGCCCCAGCATTTT
>TRBD1|TRBV6-1|-|TRBJ2-1
CASRTGQVNNEQFF
TGTGCCAGCAGAACGGGACAGGTAAACAATGAGCAGTTCTTC
>-|TRBV24-1|few|TRBJ2-2
CATSDPRGSFGGELFF
TGTGCCACCAGTGATCCGCGGGGTAGCTTCGGCGGGGAGCTGTTTTTT
>TRBD2|TRBV27|many|TRBJ2-7
CASSLRGLAGTYEQYF
TGTGCCAGCAGTCTACGAGGACTAGCGGGAACCTACGAGCAGTACTTC
>-|TRBV7-8|-|TRBJ2-3
CASSPRVGADTQYF
TGTGCCAGCAGCCCACGTGTGGGGGCAGATACGCAGTATTTT
>-|TRBV9|-|TRBJ2-3
CASSSGGVSTDTQYF
TGTGCCAGCTCCTCAGGAGGGGTTTCCACAGATACGCAGTATTTT
>-|TRBV20-1|few|TRBJ1-1
CSARDLRLNTEAFF
TGCAGTGCTAGAGATCTCCGTCTGAACACTGAAGCTTTCTTT
>TRBD2|TRBV5-1|-|TRBJ2-1
CASSLVASGSVDEQFF
TGCGCCAGCAGCTTGGTGGCTAGCGGGAGTGTCGATGAGCAGTTCTTC
>-|TRBV20-1|many|TRBJ2-1
CSARGLGGGEQFF
TGCAGTGCTAGAGGGCTCGGGGGAGGAGAACAGTTCTTC
>TRBD2|TRBV20-1|few|TRBJ2-2
CSASVLAGGTGELFF
TGCAGTGCTAGCGTTCTAGCGGGAGGCACCGGGGAGCTGTTTTTT